This T cell receptor beta chain emerged from a study of shared clonotypes between healthy human individuals. As to this clone: What it recognizes is unknown.

Study outcomes and limitations: Donors were few, which limited the genetic and exposure-history diversity represented.

Sequencing on ten immunoSEQ deep assay plates was performed for unsorted PBMC DNA. TCRdb's table, derived via immunoSEQ multiplex PCR, lists solely in-frame clones and lacks some. Among around 500,000 clones listed, around 75% were seen once. V was pared by 0 bases and J by 3 bases, with 13 bases between. CDR3 size: 15 residues. From germline, CDR1 is SGHRS and CDR2 YFSETQ. The sequencing input was PBMCs. This chain connects TRBV5-1 to TRBJ2-7; possibly TRBD1 or TRBD2 for D (5 bases each). The receptor was isolated from a woman in her thirties or forties in good health. Some clones in this sample may be carry-over from other donors' samples. The CDR3 sequence is CASSLVGEGIYEQYF. The CDR3 nucleotides read TGCGCCAGCAGCTTGGTAGGTGAGGGGATCTACGAGCAGTACTTC.